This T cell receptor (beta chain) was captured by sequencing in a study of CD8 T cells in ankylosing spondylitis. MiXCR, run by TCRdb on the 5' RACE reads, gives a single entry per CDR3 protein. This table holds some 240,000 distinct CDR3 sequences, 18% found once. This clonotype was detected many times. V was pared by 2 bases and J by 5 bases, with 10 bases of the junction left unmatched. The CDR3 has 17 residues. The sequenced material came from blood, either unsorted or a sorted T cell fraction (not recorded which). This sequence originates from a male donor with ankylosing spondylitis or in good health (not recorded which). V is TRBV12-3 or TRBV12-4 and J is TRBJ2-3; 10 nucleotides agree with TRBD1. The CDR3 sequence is CASSLFDRGPAGDTQYF. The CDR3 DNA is TGTGCCAGCAGTTTATTTGACAGGGGGCCAGCGGGAGATACGCAGTATTTT.